This T cell receptor beta chain was identified in a study of T cells in Graves' hyperthyroidism and ophthalmopathy. Stable disease denoted Graves' hyperthyroidism without ophthalmopathy progression within 18 months. Hyperthyroidism patients were newly diagnosed, had disease duration under 2 months, and were aged 18 to 65 years. CDR1 and CDR2 (germline): MNHEY, SVGAGI. This CDR3 has 14 residues. Deletions cut 2 bases from V and 8 bases from J, with 12 bases between. On this clonotype: As yet, its antigen is unknown.

RNA transcripts were the template for amplifying TCR beta CDR3 regions. The HTBI primer set drove a first-round RT-PCR of the TCR CDR3. TCRdb processed the multiplex PCR reads anew with MiXCR; each CDR3 protein has one entry. This table has roughly 99,000 distinct CDR3 sequences, 15% to 20% appearing once. The study's findings and limits: Researchers found most expanded thyroid clonotypes above 0.001 in blood as well.

This rearrangement joins TRBV6-5 to TRBJ1-4; D not resolved. The source is a woman between 45 and 65 years old with Graves' hyperthyroidism. Material: blood. CDR3 region: CASSYRAAGEKLFF. The CDR3 DNA reads as TGTGCCAGCAGTTACCGGGCAGCCGGCGAAAAACTGTTTTTT.